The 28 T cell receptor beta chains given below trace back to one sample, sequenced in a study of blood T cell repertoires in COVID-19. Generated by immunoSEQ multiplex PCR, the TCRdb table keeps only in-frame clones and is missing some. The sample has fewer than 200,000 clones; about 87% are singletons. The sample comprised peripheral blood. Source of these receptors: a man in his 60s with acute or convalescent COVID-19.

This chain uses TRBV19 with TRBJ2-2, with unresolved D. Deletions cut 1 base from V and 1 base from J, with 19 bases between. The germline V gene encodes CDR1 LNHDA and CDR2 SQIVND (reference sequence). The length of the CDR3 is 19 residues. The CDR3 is CASSIGWVLTERNTGELFF. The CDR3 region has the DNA TGTGCCAGTAGTATAGGTTGGGTCTTGACGGAGCGGAACACCGGGGAGCTGTTTTTT.

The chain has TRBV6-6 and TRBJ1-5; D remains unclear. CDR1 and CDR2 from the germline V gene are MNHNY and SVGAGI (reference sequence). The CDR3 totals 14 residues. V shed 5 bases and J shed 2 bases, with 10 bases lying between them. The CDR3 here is CASSSKRGNQPQHF. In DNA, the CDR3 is TGTGCCAGCAGTAGCAAGAGGGGCAATCAGCCCCAGCATTTT.

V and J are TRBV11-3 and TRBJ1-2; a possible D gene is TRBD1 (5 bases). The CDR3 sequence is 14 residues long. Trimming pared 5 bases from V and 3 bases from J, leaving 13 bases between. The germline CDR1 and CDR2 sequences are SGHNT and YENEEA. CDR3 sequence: CASSTREEDYGYTF. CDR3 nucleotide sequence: TGTGCCAGCAGCACCAGGGAGGAAGACTATGGCTACACCTTC.

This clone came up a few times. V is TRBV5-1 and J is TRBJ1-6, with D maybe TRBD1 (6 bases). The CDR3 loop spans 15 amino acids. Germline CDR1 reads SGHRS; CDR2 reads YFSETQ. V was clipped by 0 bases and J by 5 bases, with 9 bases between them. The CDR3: CASSLEGEDNSPLHF. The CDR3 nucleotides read TGCGCCAGCAGCTTGGAGGGGGAAGATAATTCACCCCTCCACTTT.

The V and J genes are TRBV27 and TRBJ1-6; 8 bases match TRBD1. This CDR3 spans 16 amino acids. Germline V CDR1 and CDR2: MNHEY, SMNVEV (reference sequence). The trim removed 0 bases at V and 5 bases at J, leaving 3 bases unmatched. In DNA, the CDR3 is TGTGCCAGCAGTTTATCGACAGGGGCGGATAATTCACCCCTCCACTTT. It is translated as CASSLSTGADNSPLHF.

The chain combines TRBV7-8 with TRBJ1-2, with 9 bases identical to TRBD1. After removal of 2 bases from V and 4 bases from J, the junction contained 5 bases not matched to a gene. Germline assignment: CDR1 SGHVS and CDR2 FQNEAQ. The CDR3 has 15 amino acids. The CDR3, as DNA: TGTGCCAGCAGCTTATCGGGGACAGGGTCCTATGGCTACACCTTC. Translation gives CASSLSGTGSYGYTF.

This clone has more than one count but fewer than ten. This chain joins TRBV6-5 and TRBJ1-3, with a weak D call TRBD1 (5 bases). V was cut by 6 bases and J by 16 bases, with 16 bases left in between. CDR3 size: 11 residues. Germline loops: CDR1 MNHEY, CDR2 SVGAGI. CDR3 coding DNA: TGTGCCAGCAGAAACTACGACAGTTTTTATTTT. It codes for CASRNYDSFYF.

CDR3 nucleotide sequence: TGTGCCAGTACACGAGGTTTAGGCACTGAAGCTTTCTTT. Translating gives CASTRGLGTEAFF. This chain connects TRBV19 to TRBJ1-1; D unclear. This CDR3 is 13 amino acids long. Trimming shortened V by 7 bases and J by 4 bases, and 13 bases separated the two germline ends. The germline gives CDR1 LNHDA, CDR2 SQIVND (reference sequence). The entire variable domain, with the rest obtained from reference TRBV19 and TRBJ1-1, is as follows: DGGITQSPKYLFRKEGQNVTLSCEQNLNHDAMYWYRQDPGQGLRLIYYSQIVNDFQKGDIAEGYSVSREKKESFPLTVTSAQKNPTAFYLCASTRGLGTEAFFGQGTRLTVV.

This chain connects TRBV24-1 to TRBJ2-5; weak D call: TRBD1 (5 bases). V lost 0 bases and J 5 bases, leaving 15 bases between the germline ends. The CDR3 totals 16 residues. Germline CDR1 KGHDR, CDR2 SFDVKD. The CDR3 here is CATSDLGQGIGETQYF. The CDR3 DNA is TGTGCCACCAGTGATTTGGGGCAGGGTATAGGGGAGACCCAGTACTTC.

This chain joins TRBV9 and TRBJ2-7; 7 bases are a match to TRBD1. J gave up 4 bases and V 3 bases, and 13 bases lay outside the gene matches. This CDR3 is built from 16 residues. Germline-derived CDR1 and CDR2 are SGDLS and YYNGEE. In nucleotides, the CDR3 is TGTGCCAGCAGCGCCCGCAAGGGGGCCCCGTTGTACGAGCAGTACTTC. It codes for CASSARKGAPLYEQYF.

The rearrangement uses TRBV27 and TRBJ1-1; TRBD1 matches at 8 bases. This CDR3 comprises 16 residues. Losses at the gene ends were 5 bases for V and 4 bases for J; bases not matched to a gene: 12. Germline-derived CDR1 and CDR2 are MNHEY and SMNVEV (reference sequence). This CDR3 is CASSPRTGYSGTEAFF. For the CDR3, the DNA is TGTGCCAGCAGTCCGAGGACAGGGTATTCGGGCACTGAAGCTTTCTTT.

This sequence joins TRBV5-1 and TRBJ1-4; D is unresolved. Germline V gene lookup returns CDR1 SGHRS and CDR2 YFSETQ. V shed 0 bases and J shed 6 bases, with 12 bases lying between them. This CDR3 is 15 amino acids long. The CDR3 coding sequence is TGCGCCAGCAGCTTGGGAGTCCGGGTTGATGAAAAACTGTTTTTT. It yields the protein CASSLGVRVDEKLFF.

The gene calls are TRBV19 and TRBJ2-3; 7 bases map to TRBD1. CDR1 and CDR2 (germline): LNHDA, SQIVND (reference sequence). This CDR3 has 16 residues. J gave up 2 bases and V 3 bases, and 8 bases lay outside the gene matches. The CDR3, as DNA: TGTGCCAGTAGTATTGGCCTCAGGGGGAACACAGATACGCAGTATTTT. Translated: CASSIGLRGNTDTQYF.

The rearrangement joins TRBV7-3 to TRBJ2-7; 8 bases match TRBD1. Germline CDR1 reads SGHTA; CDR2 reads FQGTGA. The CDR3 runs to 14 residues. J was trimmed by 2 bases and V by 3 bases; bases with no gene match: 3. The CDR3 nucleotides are TGTGCCAGCAGCTTCCGACAGGGGCCCTACGAGCAGTACTTC. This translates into CASSFRQGPYEQYF.

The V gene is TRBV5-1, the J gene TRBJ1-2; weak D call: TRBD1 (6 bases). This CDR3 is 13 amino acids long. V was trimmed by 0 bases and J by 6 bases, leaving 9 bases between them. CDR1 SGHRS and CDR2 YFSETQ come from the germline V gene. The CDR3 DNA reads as TGCGCCAGCAGCTTGGCAGGGGATGATGGCTACACCTTC. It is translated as CASSLAGDDGYTF.

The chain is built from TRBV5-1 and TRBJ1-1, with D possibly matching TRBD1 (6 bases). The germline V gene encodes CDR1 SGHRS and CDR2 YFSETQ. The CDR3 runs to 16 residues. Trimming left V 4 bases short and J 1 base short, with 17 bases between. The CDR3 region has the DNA TGCGCCAGCAGCCCTCGTTTAGGACAGAAGAACACTGAAGCTTTCTTT. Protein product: CASSPRLGQKNTEAFF.

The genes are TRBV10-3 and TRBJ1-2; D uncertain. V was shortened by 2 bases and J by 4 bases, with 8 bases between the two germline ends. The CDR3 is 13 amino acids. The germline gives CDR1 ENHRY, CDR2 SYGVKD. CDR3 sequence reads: CAISEGRSYGYTF. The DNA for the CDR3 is TGTGCCATCAGTGAGGGCCGGAGCTATGGCTACACCTTC.

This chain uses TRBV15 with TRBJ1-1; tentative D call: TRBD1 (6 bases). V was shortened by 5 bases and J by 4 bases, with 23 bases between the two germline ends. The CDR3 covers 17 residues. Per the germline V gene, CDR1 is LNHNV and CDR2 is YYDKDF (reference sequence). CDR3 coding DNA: TGTGCCACCAGCCCTCGAGGGGGTGGCTTCCCTGGCACTGAAGCTTTCTTT. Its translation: CATSPRGGGFPGTEAFF.

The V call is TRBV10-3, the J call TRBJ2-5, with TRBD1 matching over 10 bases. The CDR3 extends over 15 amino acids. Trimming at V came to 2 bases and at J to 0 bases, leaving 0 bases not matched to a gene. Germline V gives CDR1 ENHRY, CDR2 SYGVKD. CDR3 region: CAISEGQGDQETQYF. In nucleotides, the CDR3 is TGTGCCATCAGTGAGGGACAGGGGGACCAAGAGACCCAGTACTTC.

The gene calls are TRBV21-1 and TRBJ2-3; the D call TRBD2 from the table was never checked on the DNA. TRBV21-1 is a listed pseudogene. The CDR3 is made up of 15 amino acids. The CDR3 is CASSQLAGYTDTQYF. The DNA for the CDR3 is TGTGCCAGCAGCCAACTAGCGGGGTACACAGATACGCAGTATTTT.

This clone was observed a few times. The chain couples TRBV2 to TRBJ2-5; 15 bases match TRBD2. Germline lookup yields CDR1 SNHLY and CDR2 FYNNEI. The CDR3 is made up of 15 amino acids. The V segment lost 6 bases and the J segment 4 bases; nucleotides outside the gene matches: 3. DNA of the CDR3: TGTGCCAGCAGCCAGGGACTAGCGGGGGGAGAGACCCAGTACTTC. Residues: CASSQGLAGGETQYF. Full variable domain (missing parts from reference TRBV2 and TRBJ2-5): EPEVTQTPSHQVTQMGQEVILRCVPISNHLYFYWYRQILGQKVEFLVSFYNNEISEKSEIFDDQFSVERPDGSNFTLKIRSTKLEDSAMYFCASSQGLAGGETQYFGPGTRLLVL.

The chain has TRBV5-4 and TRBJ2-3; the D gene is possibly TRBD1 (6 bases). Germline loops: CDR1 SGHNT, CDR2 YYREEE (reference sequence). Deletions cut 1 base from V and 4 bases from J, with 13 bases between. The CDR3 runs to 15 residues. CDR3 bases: TGTGCCAGCAGCTTGAGCACAGGGCCCCCAGATACGCAGTATTTT. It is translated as CASSLSTGPPDTQYF. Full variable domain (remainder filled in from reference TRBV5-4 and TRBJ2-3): ETGVTQSPTHLIKTRGQQVTLRCSSQSGHNTVSWYQQALGQGPQFIFQYYREEENGRGNFPPRFSGLQFPNYSSELNVNALELDDSALYLCASSLSTGPPDTQYFGPGTRLTVL.

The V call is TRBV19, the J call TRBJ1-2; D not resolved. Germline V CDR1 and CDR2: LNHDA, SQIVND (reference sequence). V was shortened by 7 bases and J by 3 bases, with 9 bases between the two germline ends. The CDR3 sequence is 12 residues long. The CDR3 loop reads CASMTGYYGYTF. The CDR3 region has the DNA TGTGCCAGTATGACTGGTTACTATGGCTACACCTTC. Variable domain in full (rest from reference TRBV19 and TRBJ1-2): DGGITQSPKYLFRKEGQNVTLSCEQNLNHDAMYWYRQDPGQGLRLIYYSQIVNDFQKGDIAEGYSVSREKKESFPLTVTSAQKNPTAFYLCASMTGYYGYTFGSGTRLTVV.

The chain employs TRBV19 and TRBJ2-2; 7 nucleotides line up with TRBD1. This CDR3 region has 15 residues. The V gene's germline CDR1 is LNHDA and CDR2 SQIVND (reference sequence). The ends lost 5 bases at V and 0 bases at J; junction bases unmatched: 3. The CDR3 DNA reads TGTGCCAGTAGTTCCCAGGGGGCGAACACCGGGGAGCTGTTTTTT. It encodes CASSSQGANTGELFF.

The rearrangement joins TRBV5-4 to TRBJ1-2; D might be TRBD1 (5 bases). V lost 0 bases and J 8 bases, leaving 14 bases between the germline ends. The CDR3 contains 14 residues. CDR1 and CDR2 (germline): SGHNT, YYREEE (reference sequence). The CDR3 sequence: CASSLGGGVRGYTF. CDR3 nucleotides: TGTGCCAGCAGCTTGGGGGGGGGAGTCAGAGGCTACACCTTC. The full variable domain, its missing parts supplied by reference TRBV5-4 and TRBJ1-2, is ETGVTQSPTHLIKTRGQQVTLRCSSQSGHNTVSWYQQALGQGPQFIFQYYREEENGRGNFPPRFSGLQFPNYSSELNVNALELDDSALYLCASSLGGGVRGYTFGSGTRLTVV.

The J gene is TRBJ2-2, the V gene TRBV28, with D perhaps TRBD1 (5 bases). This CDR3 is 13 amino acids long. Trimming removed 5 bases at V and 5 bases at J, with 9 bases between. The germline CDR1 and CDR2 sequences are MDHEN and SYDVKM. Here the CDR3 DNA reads TGTGCCAGCAGTCCGCAGGGAACCGGGGAGCTGTTTTTT. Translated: CASSPQGTGELFF.

The CDR3 is CAISGDRGGAEKLFF. CDR3 bases: TGTGCCATCAGCGGAGACAGGGGAGGTGCTGAAAAACTGTTTTTT. The chain employs TRBV10-3 and TRBJ1-4; 8 bases map to TRBD1. In germline, CDR1 is ENHRY, CDR2 SYGVKD. V shed 6 bases and J 7 bases; nucleotides not matched to a gene: 10. This CDR3 has 15 amino acids.

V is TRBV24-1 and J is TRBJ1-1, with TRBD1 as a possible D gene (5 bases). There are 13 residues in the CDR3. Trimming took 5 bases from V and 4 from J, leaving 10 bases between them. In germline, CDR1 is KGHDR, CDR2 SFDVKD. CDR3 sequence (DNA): TGTGCCACCAGTGCTCAGGGTACCACTGAAGCTTTCTTT. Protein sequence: CATSAQGTTEAFF.